The rows below give T cell receptor beta chains drawn from one sample of a study of T cell responses to AZD1222 COVID-19 vaccine. Here immunoSEQ multiplex PCR was the method, and the copy in TCRdb shows in-frame clones only, minus some. The sample carries around 150,000 clones, roughly 90% recorded once. Here the sequenced sample was peripheral blood, taken 28 days after the second AZD1222 dose. Receptor source: an adult who received the AZD1222 COVID-19 vaccine. CDR3s include the opening cysteine and the closing phenylalanine or tryptophan. A D gene is named only where the DNA matches it firmly. Some rows mark clone size as missing; the rest say once, few, many or name a class of expanded clone.

CDR3 DNA | CDR3 protein | J gene | clone size | D gene | V gene
TGCGCCAGCAGCCAACCTTTTAGGGGGCGGGTTGGAAACACCATATATTTT | CASSQPFRGRVGNTIYF | TRBJ1-3 | - | TRBD1 | TRBV4-1
TGTGCCAGCAGTCTCCGGGGGTTCACCGGAGGAGCTTTCTTT | CASSLRGFTGGAFF | TRBJ1-1 | - | - | TRBV2
TGTGCCGCTTCCGAAAGGAACACTGAAGCTTTCTTT | CAASERNTEAFF | TRBJ1-1 | - | - | TRBV19
TGTGCCAGCTCACCACCTCTTGGGGGATGGAACACTGAAGCTTTCTTT | CASSPPLGGWNTEAFF | TRBJ1-1 | - | - | TRBV18
TGTGCCAGCAGCGTTAATACAGGGGCGGATGGCTACACCTTC | CASSVNTGADGYTF | TRBJ1-2 | - | TRBD1 | TRBV6-5
TGCAGTGCTATAATGACTGAAGCTTTCTTT | CSAIMTEAFF | TRBJ1-1 | once | - | TRBV20-1
TGTGCCAGCAGCTTGGGAGAGCGGACCTCCTACGAGCAGTACTTC | CASSLGERTSYEQYF | TRBJ2-7 | - | - | TRBV5-4
TGTGCCAGCAGCCCCACCGGGGCGAGGGGCTACACCTTC | CASSPTGARGYTF | TRBJ1-2 | - | - | TRBV3-1/TRBV3-2
TGTGCCAGCCGGCGGGATGTGAGTGGCTACACCTTC | CASRRDVSGYTF | TRBJ1-2 | - | - | TRBV7-9
TGTGCCAGCAGCTTAGTGACCAATCCCGCCAGTGGCGAGCAGTACTTC | CASSLVTNPASGEQYF | TRBJ2-7 | - | - | TRBV7-9
TGTGCCAGCTCACCTGCCGGGACAGGACATGAAGCTTTCTTT | CASSPAGTGHEAFF | TRBJ1-1 | - | TRBD1 | TRBV18
TGTGCCAGCAGTTACACGACGGGCGGAGGGACAGTAGAAAGGTCCTATGGCTACACCTTC | CASSYTTGGGTVERSYGYTF | TRBJ1-2 | few | TRBD1 | TRBV6-2/TRBV6-3
TGTGCCAGCAGTTTAGGGCAGGGGCCAGCTTTCTTT | CASSLGQGPAFF | TRBJ1-1 | - | - | TRBV12-3/TRBV12-4
TGTGCCAGCCAACTAGCGGCACTCGTTTACAATGAGCAGTTCTTC | CASQLAALVYNEQFF | TRBJ2-1 | - | TRBD2 | TRBV27
TGTGCCAGCAGCGTAGACGCGGGTCACGGGTACGAGCAGTACTTC | CASSVDAGHGYEQYF | TRBJ2-7 | - | - | TRBV9
TGTGCCAGTACCATGGGAGGGTATGGCTACACCTTC | CASTMGGYGYTF | TRBJ1-2 | - | - | TRBV19
TGTGCCAGCAGCTCCGGGAACCCAACAGATACGCAGTATTTT | CASSSGNPTDTQYF | TRBJ2-3 | - | - | TRBV5-4
TGCGCCAGCAGCCAAGAACAAGGGGGGGGCTACAATGAGCAGTTCTTC | CASSQEQGGGYNEQFF | TRBJ2-1 | once | - | TRBV4-1
TGTGCCAGTAGTGGCGGGACATCTTATGGCTACACCTTC | CASSGGTSYGYTF | TRBJ1-2 | - | - | TRBV19
TGTGCCAGCTCACCAGGGCCGAACACTGAAGCTTTCTTT | CASSPGPNTEAFF | TRBJ1-1 | - | - | TRBV18
TGTGCCAGTAGTATTAGTGGCTATGGCTACACCTTC | CASSISGYGYTF | TRBJ1-2 | - | - | TRBV19
TGTGCCAGTAGTATCGGCACAGGGAATCAGCCCCAGCATTTT | CASSIGTGNQPQHF | TRBJ1-5 | - | - | TRBV19
TGTGCCAGCAGAACCGGGACAGGGATTCTAGGTGGCTACACCTTC | CASRTGTGILGGYTF | TRBJ1-2 | - | TRBD1 | TRBV6-5
TGTGCCAGCAGCCCAGGGGTGAACACTGAAGCTTTCTTT | CASSPGVNTEAFF | TRBJ1-1 | - | - | TRBV3-1/TRBV3-2
TGTGCCAGCAGCTCGACTAGCGGGAGGGTCGACAATGAGCAGTTCTTC | CASSSTSGRVDNEQFF | TRBJ2-1 | - | TRBD2 | TRBV7-9
TGTGCCAGCAGTTACTCGAGTGGGAGTAGCTATGGCTACACCTTC | CASSYSSGSSYGYTF | TRBJ1-2 | - | - | TRBV6-5
TGTGCCAGTAGTAATTTGCCCGGGGGGCAGTCACAGCCCCAGCATTTT | CASSNLPGGQSQPQHF | TRBJ1-5 | - | - | TRBV19
TGTGCCAGTAGAGGACAGGGTTTAAATCAGCCCCAGCATTTT | CASRGQGLNQPQHF | TRBJ1-5 | - | TRBD1 | TRBV19
TGTGCCAGCCTAGACCCTGCAGGCTCCTACAATGAGCAGTTCTTC | CASLDPAGSYNEQFF | TRBJ2-1 | - | - | TRBV6-5
TGTGCCAGCAGCGAACAAGCGTTAGGGTCGATAAGCTCCTACGAGCAGTACTTC | CASSEQALGSISSYEQYF | TRBJ2-7 | - | - | TRBV14
TGTGCCAGCAGAAAGACAGGGGAGCAGCCCCAGCATTTT | CASRKTGEQPQHF | TRBJ1-5 | once | TRBD1 | TRBV5-8
TGTGCCACCAGTCCCGGGGATAACTCTGGAAACACCATATATTTT | CATSPGDNSGNTIYF | TRBJ1-3 | - | - | TRBV24-1
TGTGCCAGTAGTATAGGGGCCGTCGCAGATACGCAGTATTTT | CASSIGAVADTQYF | TRBJ2-3 | - | - | TRBV19
TGCAGTGCTAGTTTGGCCGGACGGAGCTCTGGGGCCAACGTCCTGACTTTC | CSASLAGRSSGANVLTF | TRBJ2-6 | - | - | TRBV20-1
TGCGCCAGCAGCCCCGGTGGAACTAGCGGGGGTTACAATGAGCAGTTCTTC | CASSPGGTSGGYNEQFF | TRBJ2-1 | few | TRBD2 | TRBV5-1
TGCAGTGCTAGTTACCCGGGGGGGATGAACACTGAAGCTTTCTTT | CSASYPGGMNTEAFF | TRBJ1-1 | - | - | TRBV20-1
TGTGCCAGCAGCCGCGTATGGACTAGCGAGTCCGAGCAGTACTTC | CASSRVWTSESEQYF | TRBJ2-7 | - | TRBD2 | TRBV6-5
TGTGCCAGCAGTTTAAATCAAGGGACTGAAGCTTTCTTT | CASSLNQGTEAFF | TRBJ1-1 | - | - | TRBV12-3/TRBV12-4
TGTGCCAGCAGCTCGCTAGCGGTAGGCACAGATACGCAGTATTTT | CASSSLAVGTDTQYF | TRBJ2-3 | - | TRBD2 | TRBV7-2
TGTGCCAGCAGTGAAGGTGCCCAACCATACGAGCAGTACTTC | CASSEGAQPYEQYF | TRBJ2-7 | - | - | TRBV2
TGTGCCAGCAGCCAAGGTCCAGGGGTGAGTCAAGAGACCCAGTACTTC | CASSQGPGVSQETQYF | TRBJ2-5 | - | - | TRBV3-1/TRBV3-2
TGTGCCAGCGGGCGGGACAGCAATCAGCCCCAGCATTTT | CASGRDSNQPQHF | TRBJ1-5 | few | - | TRBV2
TGCAGCGTGGCCAAAACCAGGGGGAACTACGAGCAGTACTTC | CSVAKTRGNYEQYF | TRBJ2-7 | - | TRBD1 | TRBV29-1
TGTGCCAGCAGCTTAGCGGAAGGGTACGAGCAGTACTTC | CASSLAEGYEQYF | TRBJ2-7 | - | - | TRBV7-2
TGTGCCAGCAATCCGGGTGATCACGAGCAGTACTTC | CASNPGDHEQYF | TRBJ2-7 | - | - | TRBV2
TGCGCCAGCAGCCAAGCTGAGGGGGGCTCCTACGAGCAGTACTTC | CASSQAEGGSYEQYF | TRBJ2-7 | - | - | TRBV4-1
TGCGCCAGCAGCCCCGGACTTCTGATCAACTCCTACGAGCAGTACTTC | CASSPGLLINSYEQYF | TRBJ2-7 | - | - | TRBV5-1
TGTGCCAGCTCACCCATGGGCGGGGACACTGAAGCTTTCTTT | CASSPMGGDTEAFF | TRBJ1-1 | - | - | TRBV18
TGCGCCAGCTCTAGACAGGGTTCAGGGGAGCAGTACTTC | CASSRQGSGEQYF | TRBJ2-7 | - | TRBD1 | TRBV5-1
TGTGCCAGCAGCTTCGGCGGGAGCACAGATACGCAGTATTTT | CASSFGGSTDTQYF | TRBJ2-3 | - | - | TRBV5-4
TGCAGCGTTGAAGAAGGGCAGGGAATAACCGCGAGCACAGATACGCAGTATTTT | CSVEEGQGITASTDTQYF | TRBJ2-3 | - | - | TRBV29-1
TGTGCCAGCAGTTTATTGGCAGGGGCTAAAGAACTGTTTTTT | CASSLLAGAKELFF | TRBJ1-4 | - | - | TRBV27